Listed below are T cell receptor beta chains from one sample, sequenced in a study of CD8 T cells in Susac syndrome. TCRdb passed the immunoSEQ multiplex PCR reads through MiXCR, listing each CDR3 protein once. The sample consists of about 120,000 distinct CDR3 sequences, 96% of them appearing once. Sample: CD4+ T cells from PBMCs. Receptors originate from a human donor with Susac syndrome. CDR3s include the opening cysteine and the closing phenylalanine or tryptophan. The D gene is left open where the match is weak. A row's size may be missing; if present it is once, few, many or a size class.

J gene | clone size | V gene | D gene | CDR3 protein | CDR3 DNA
TRBJ2-7 | . | TRBV7-2 | . | CASSLVGRSSYEQYF | TGTGCCAGCAGCTTAGTGGGGCGTAGCTCCTACGAGCAGTACTTC
TRBJ1-1 | . | TRBV4-1 | . | CASSQKLENTEAFF | TGCGCCAGCAGCCAAAAACTGGAGAACACTGAAGCTTTCTTT
TRBJ2-3 | . | TRBV9 | . | CASSPRSGSRDTQYF | TGTGCCAGCAGCCCCCGGTCCGGGTCTAGAGATACGCAGTATTTT
TRBJ1-1 | . | TRBV14 | . | CASSHYMNTEAFF | TGTGCCAGCAGCCATTACATGAACACTGAAGCTTTCTTT
TRBJ2-1 | . | TRBV1 | . | CTSSPNTSRRQFF | TGCACCAGCAGCCCTAACACTAGTCGGCGGCAGTTCTTC
TRBJ1-5 | . | TRBV5-1 | . | CASSEGPGQPQHF | TGCGCCAGCAGCGAGGGTCCGGGTCAGCCCCAGCATTTT
TRBJ1-2 | . | TRBV9 | . | CASSVAVRGSGYTF | TGTGCCAGCAGCGTAGCCGTCCGGGGCTCTGGCTACACCTTC
TRBJ1-3 | once | TRBV4-3 | . | CASSQEWASSSGNTIYF | TGCGCCAGCAGCCAAGAGTGGGCCAGCAGCTCTGGAAACACCATATATTTT
TRBJ2-3 | . | TRBV9 | . | CASSVSATDTQYF | TGTGCCAGCAGCGTCTCGGCCACAGATACGCAGTATTTT
TRBJ2-2 | . | TRBV20-1 | . | CSAYEARQGSGELFF | TGCAGTGCCTACGAAGCTCGACAAGGTTCCGGGGAGCTGTTTTTT
TRBJ2-3 | . | TRBV7-9 | TRBD2 | CASSSRASGSASDTQYF | TGTGCCAGCAGCTCCCGGGCTAGCGGGAGTGCATCAGATACGCAGTATTTT
TRBJ2-1 | . | TRBV6-2/TRBV6-3 | . | CASSYPAPDEQFF | TGTGCCAGCAGTTACCCTGCCCCGGATGAGCAGTTCTTC
TRBJ1-1 | . | TRBV29-1 | . | CSVDRSTTEAFF | TGCAGCGTTGATAGGAGTACCACTGAAGCTTTCTTT
TRBJ1-1 | . | TRBV18 | . | CASSPTENTEVFF | TGTGCCAGCTCCCCCACAGAGAACACTGAAGTTTTCTTT
TRBJ2-7 | . | TRBV11-1 | . | CASSFGTADYEQYF | TGTGCCAGCAGCTTCGGGACGGCGGACTACGAGCAGTACTTC
TRBJ2-2 | . | TRBV6-1 | TRBD2 | CASRAPTSGRGHGELFF | TGTGCCAGCAGGGCCCCAACTAGCGGGAGAGGTCACGGGGAGCTGTTTTTT
TRBJ2-3 | few | TRBV2 | . | CASSLATDTQYF | TGTGCCAGCAGTTTAGCGACAGATACGCAGTATTTT
TRBJ2-5 | . | TRBV27 | . | CASSFDPNGETQYF | TGTGCCAGCAGTTTTGACCCCAACGGGGAGACCCAGTACTTC
TRBJ2-6 | . | TRBV30 | . | CAWSRGGGANVLTF | TGTGCCTGGAGCCGGGGCGGTGGGGCCAACGTCCTGACTTTC
TRBJ2-1 | . | TRBV28 | TRBD2 | CASSFQRGYLGQFF | TGTGCCAGCAGTTTCCAGCGGGGTTATTTGGGGCAGTTCTTC
TRBJ1-2 | . | TRBV6-5 | TRBD1 | CASSSTGLNGYTF | TGTGCCAGCAGTTCGACAGGGTTGAATGGCTACACCTTC
TRBJ1-1 | . | TRBV19 | . | CASSPLGGFFPNTEAFF | TGTGCCAGTAGCCCCCTTGGGGGTTTCTTCCCGAACACTGAAGCTTTCTTT
TRBJ2-1 | . | TRBV29-1 | TRBD2 | CSVAPGLASNEQFF | TGCAGCGTCGCCCCGGGACTAGCGTCCAATGAGCAGTTCTTC
TRBJ2-6 | . | TRBV27 | . | CASSLSSSGANVLTF | TGTGCCAGCAGTTTATCGAGTTCCGGGGCCAACGTCCTGACTTTC
TRBJ2-7 | . | TRBV20-1 | TRBD1 | CSATTGPGDEQYF | TGCAGTGCCACGACAGGGCCAGGTGACGAGCAGTACTTC
TRBJ2-3 | once | TRBV24-1 | TRBD2 | CATSDGGRGTDTQYF | TGTGCCACCAGTGATGGCGGGAGAGGCACAGATACGCAGTATTTT
TRBJ2-7 | . | TRBV18 | TRBD2 | CASSPLAGDGYEQYF | TGTGCCAGCTCTCCTCTAGCGGGAGACGGCTACGAGCAGTACTTC
TRBJ2-7 | once | TRBV3-1 | . | CASSNLGSYEQYF | TGTGCCAGCAGCAATCTAGGATCCTACGAGCAGTACTTC
TRBJ1-4 | . | TRBV30 | . | CAWSMAARNEKLFF | TGTGCCTGGAGTATGGCGGCCCGGAATGAAAAACTGTTTTTT
TRBJ2-5 | . | TRBV6-5 | . | CASSTELGTQYF | TGTGCCAGCTCGACCGAGCTAGGGACCCAGTACTTC
TRBJ2-7 | . | TRBV29-1 | TRBD2 | CSPQRGGRSYEQYF | TGCAGCCCCCAACGTGGCGGGAGGTCCTACGAGCAGTACTTC
TRBJ2-1 | . | TRBV12-5 | . | CASGSLITKSYNEQFF | TGTGCTAGTGGCTCCCTCATCACTAAGTCTTACAATGAGCAGTTCTTC
TRBJ2-3 | once | TRBV27 | . | CASSKAGVTDTQYF | TGTGCCAGCAGCAAGGCAGGGGTCACAGATACGCAGTATTTT
TRBJ2-1 | . | TRBV4-3 | . | CASSPALFPPAYNEQFF | TGCGCCAGCAGCCCCGCCCTGTTCCCCCCTGCTTACAATGAGCAGTTCTTC
TRBJ1-1 | . | TRBV5-1 | . | CASSFRGLYTEAFF | TGCGCCAGCAGCTTCCGGGGCCTGTACACTGAAGCTTTCTTT
TRBJ2-1 | . | TRBV5-4 | TRBD2 | CASSLPGLANYNEQFF | TGTGCCAGCAGCCTTCCGGGACTAGCCAACTACAATGAGCAGTTCTTC
TRBJ2-7 | once | TRBV7-8 | . | CASSFGKYEQYF | TGTGCCAGCAGCTTCGGGAAGTACGAGCAGTACTTC
TRBJ1-1 | . | TRBV20-1 | . | CSAPSGDANTEAFF | TGCAGTGCTCCGTCCGGGGATGCGAACACTGAAGCTTTCTTT
TRBJ2-5 | . | TRBV20-1 | TRBD1 | CSADDRGRGETQYF | TGCAGTGCAGATGACAGGGGGCGCGGGGAGACCCAGTACTTC
TRBJ2-6 | . | TRBV5-1 | TRBD1 | CASSWDRGTRSGANVLTF | TGCGCCAGCAGCTGGGACAGGGGGACCCGCTCTGGGGCCAACGTCCTGACTTTC
TRBJ2-1 | . | TRBV9 | TRBD2 | CASSPSQGKGLALLLGEQFF | TGTGCCAGCAGCCCCTCACAGGGGAAGGGACTAGCCTTGCTGTTGGGTGAGCAGTTCTTC
TRBJ1-1 | . | TRBV20-1 | TRBD1 | CSALPTGGMNTEAFF | TGCAGTGCCCTCCCGACAGGGGGCATGAACACTGAAGCTTTCTTT
TRBJ2-3 | . | TRBV5-4 | . | CASSYIAERADTQYF | TGTGCCAGCAGCTACATAGCGGAGAGGGCAGATACGCAGTATTTT
TRBJ1-1 | . | TRBV20-1 | . | CSTHGLGGVADTEAFF | TGCAGTACCCACGGTCTTGGGGGCGTTGCGGACACTGAAGCTTTCTTT
TRBJ2-7 | . | TRBV5-4 | . | CASSPRAALRSHEQYF | TGTGCCAGCAGCCCCCGGGCCGCCCTTCGCTCCCACGAGCAGTACTTC
TRBJ2-7 | . | TRBV15 | . | CATSRDRYEQYF | TGTGCCACCAGCAGAGATCGCTACGAGCAGTACTTC
TRBJ2-1 | . | TRBV24-1 | TRBD2 | CATSDFRTSGTNNEQFF | TGTGCCACCAGTGATTTTAGGACTAGCGGGACCAACAATGAGCAGTTCTTC
TRBJ2-1 | once | TRBV27 | . | CASSPILLASNEQFF | TGTGCCAGCAGTCCCATCTTACTAGCATCCAATGAGCAGTTCTTC
TRBJ1-5 | . | TRBV6-1 | . | CASSGGVADNQPQHF | TGTGCCAGCAGTGGCGGGGTGGCAGACAATCAGCCCCAGCATTTT
TRBJ2-3 | . | TRBV27 | TRBD1 | CASTLGKTGQADTQYF | TGTGCCAGCACTCTTGGTAAGACAGGGCAGGCAGATACGCAGTATTTT
TRBJ2-7 | . | TRBV14 | TRBD1 | CASSRPGTGFEQYF | TGTGCCAGCAGCCGTCCCGGGACAGGGTTCGAGCAGTACTTC
TRBJ2-1 | . | TRBV29-1 | TRBD2 | CSAGLAGGRNEQFF | TGCAGCGCTGGACTAGCGGGAGGGAGGAATGAGCAGTTCTTC
TRBJ1-1 | . | TRBV20-1 | TRBD1 | CSAFSRDRALNTEAFF | TGCAGTGCTTTTTCCCGGGACAGGGCATTGAACACTGAAGCTTTCTTT